One and the same sample provided the 25 T cell receptor beta chains below, sequenced in a study of blood T cells in healthy people across ages. Using a J-beta primer mix together with a sample-barcoded 5' primer, a second PCR was run for about 6 to 11 cycles. MiXCR, applied by TCRdb to the 5' RACE reads, yields one record per CDR3 protein. The data show hundreds of thousands of distinct CDR3 sequences, 20% to 30% seen once. This sample also appeared in a second study, on T cells of mothers and their children.

Specimen: blood. Source of these receptors: a boy younger than 18 in good health.

This clonotype has a handful of counts. The gene calls are TRBV20-1 and TRBJ1-2; D perhaps matches TRBD1 (6 bases). The V end was cut by 5 bases, the J end by 7 bases, with 14 bases between. This CDR3 is 12 amino acids long. Germline V lookup: CDR1 DFQATT, CDR2 SNEGSKA (reference sequence). As DNA, the CDR3 is TGCAGTGCTTCCGACGGGGGCTCTGGCTACACCTTC. Its protein product is CSASDGGSGYTF.

CDR3 sequence reads: CATSDYTGDYGYTF. The CDR3, as DNA: TGTGCCACCAGTGATTACACAGGGGACTATGGCTACACCTTC. The V gene is TRBV24-1, the J gene TRBJ1-2; TRBD1 agrees at 7 bases. Germline V gene sequence: CDR1 KGHDR, CDR2 SFDVKD. The CDR3 totals 14 residues. Trimming at V came to 2 bases and at J to 3 bases, leaving 2 bases not matched to a gene.

V gene TRBV5-4 combines with J gene TRBJ2-3; 9 positions agree with TRBD2. The V gene's germline CDR1 is SGHNT and CDR2 YYREEE (reference sequence). V was clipped by 3 bases and J by 0 bases; unmatched bases: 8. The CDR3 loop spans 17 amino acids. In DNA, the CDR3 is TGTGCCAGCAGCTCGGGGGGGACTAGCTCTAGCACAGATACGCAGTATTTT. It codes for CASSSGGTSSSTDTQYF.

The chain joins TRBV5-1 to TRBJ1-1; D is unclear. Trimming shortened V by 1 base and J by 4 bases, and 14 bases separated the two germline ends. This CDR3 has 15 amino acids. The V gene's germline CDR1 is SGHRS and CDR2 YFSETQ. The CDR3 sequence: CASSLPSDKGTEAFF. The CDR3 DNA is TGCGCCAGCAGCTTGCCCTCCGACAAGGGCACTGAAGCTTTCTTT.

V usage is TRBV7-2 and J usage is TRBJ1-3, with D unclear. The CDR3 loop spans 14 amino acids. V was trimmed by 3 bases and J by 4 bases, leaving 10 bases between them. Germline CDR1 SGHTA, CDR2 FQGNSA. CDR3 sequence (DNA): TGTGCCAGCAGCTTGGATTTCAGGGGAAACACCATATATTTT. Translated: CASSLDFRGNTIYF.

This chain connects TRBV20-1 to TRBJ2-1, with 7 nucleotides matching TRBD2. Germline CDR1 and CDR2: DFQATT and SNEGSKA (reference sequence). This CDR3 spans 14 amino acids. Trimming removed 3 bases from V and 7 bases from J; junction bases left unmatched: 9. The CDR3 spells CSASFAGVINEQFF. In nucleotides, the CDR3 is TGCAGTGCTAGTTTTGCGGGAGTTATTAATGAGCAGTTCTTC.

V is TRBV4-1 and J is TRBJ1-4; perhaps TRBD1 as D (5 bases). The germline V gene encodes CDR1 MGHRA and CDR2 YSYEKL. This CDR3 has 12 amino acids. V gave up 3 bases and J gave up 10 bases, with 9 bases separating them. The CDR3 loop reads CASSHQGGKLFF. Written as DNA, the CDR3 is TGCGCCAGCAGCCACCAGGGCGGAAAACTGTTTTTT.

This clonotype was observed a handful of times. The chain recombines TRBV4-3 with TRBJ1-6, with TRBD1 identical over 10 bases. Germline CDR1 and CDR2: LGHNA and YSLEER. The CDR3 sequence is 15 residues long. V gave up 1 base and J gave up 7 bases; unmatched junction bases: 1. The CDR3 reads CASSQGQGANSPLHF. In DNA, the CDR3 is TGCGCCAGCAGCCAAGGACAGGGGGCGAATTCACCCCTCCACTTT.

For the CDR3, the DNA is TGTGCCAGCAGCTTAGTGGGACAGGGGGCCACCGGCTATAGCAATCAGCCCCAGCATTTT. Its protein is CASSLVGQGATGYSNQPQHF. The rearrangement links TRBV7-2 to TRBJ1-5, with TRBD1 matching 12 bases. V lost 1 base, J lost 0 bases, and 10 bases stayed unmatched. Germline V gene data show CDR1 as SGHTA and CDR2 as FQGNSA. CDR3 length: 20 amino acids.

This clonotype has a handful of counts. The CDR3 nucleotides are TGTGCCAGCAAGCCGGGGGGCACAGATACGCAGTATTTT. Its translation: CASKPGGTDTQYF. The chain employs TRBV7-3 and TRBJ2-3; possibly TRBD2 for D (6 bases). CDR3 length: 13 residues. The germline V and J ends were trimmed by 7 bases and 1 base, with 9 bases remaining between them. Germline CDR1 SGHTA, CDR2 FQGTGA.

There are a few counts of this clonotype. The chain uses TRBV4-1 and TRBJ2-5; D remains ambiguous. TRBJ2-7 explains the end of the DNA better; the J call may be wrong. The CDR3 covers 13 residues. Germline CDR1 is MGHRA and CDR2 is YSYEKL. The CDR3 DNA reads as TGCGCCAGCAGCCAAGATTCGGTCGGCGAGCAGTACTTC. Protein sequence: CASSQDSVGEQYF.

CDR3 DNA sequence: TGTGCCATCAGTGAGTGGGGGACCCAAGGGAATGAGCAGTTCTTC. It translates to CAISEWGTQGNEQFF. This rearrangement joins TRBV10-3 to TRBJ2-1; perhaps D is TRBD1 or TRBD2 (5 bases each). The CDR3 is 15 residues long. V shed 1 base and J shed 7 bases, with 14 bases lying between them. Germline values: CDR1 ENHRY, CDR2 SYGVKD.

The CDR3 is CASSQDLGGATDTQYF. The DNA for the CDR3 is TGCGCCAGCAGCCAAGATCTGGGGGGGGCCACAGATACGCAGTATTTT. This chain uses TRBV4-3 with TRBJ2-3, with D tentatively TRBD2 (7 bases). The V and J ends lost 0 bases and 2 bases respectively, with 12 bases between them. The CDR3 extends over 16 amino acids. CDR1 LGHNA and CDR2 YSLEER come from the germline V gene.

This clonotype has a handful of counts. The V and J genes are TRBV14 and TRBJ1-6; D is unresolved. The CDR3 spans 16 residues. Trimming took 3 bases from V and 5 from J, leaving 14 bases between them. Germline CDR1 reads SGHDN; CDR2 reads FVKESK. The CDR3 region has the DNA TGTGCCAGCAGCCAGTATATCGGGGAGCATAATTCACCCCTCCACTTT. This encodes CASSQYIGEHNSPLHF. The full variable domain, in which reference TRBV14 and TRBJ1-6 provide the parts outside the CDR3, is EAGVTQFPSHSVIEKGQTVTLRCDPISGHDNLYWYRRVMGKEIKFLLHFVKESKQDESGMPNNRFLAERTGGTYSTLKVQPAELEDSGVYFCASSQYIGEHNSPLHFGNGTRLTVT.

This clonotype was counted at least ten times. J is TRBJ2-7 and V is TRBV12-3 or TRBV12-4; D not certain. Trimming pared 5 bases from V and 2 bases from J, leaving 10 bases between. The CDR3 contains 13 residues. The chain's CDR3 is CASSPSRPYEQYF. The DNA for the CDR3 is TGTGCCAGCAGTCCCAGTCGACCCTACGAGCAGTACTTC.

This clonotype came up a few times. This chain links TRBV30 with TRBJ1-2; perhaps TRBD1 as D (5 bases). Germline lookup yields CDR1 GTSNPN and CDR2 SVGIG (reference sequence). V lost 2 bases to trimming and J lost 5 bases, with 15 bases between them. The CDR3 has 14 amino acids. CDR3 nucleotides: TGTGCCTGGAGTAGGGCCCAGGGCGGGTATGGCTACACCTTC. It codes for CAWSRAQGGYGYTF.

The V call is TRBV28, the J call TRBJ2-2; TRBD2 matches at 11 bases. The germline gives CDR1 MDHEN, CDR2 SYDVKM. This CDR3 has 15 amino acids. V was clipped by 4 bases and J by 8 bases; unmatched bases: 6. The CDR3 coding sequence is TGTGCCAGCAGTTGGGGCCGACTAGCGGGAGGGGAGCTGTTTTTT. Residues: CASSWGRLAGGELFF.

This clonotype appeared a few times. The rearrangement uses TRBV7-9 and TRBJ1-1; 9 nucleotides line up with TRBD1. The CDR3 contains 13 residues. Looked up from germline, CDR1 is SEHNR and CDR2 is FQNEAQ (reference sequence). V was pared by 5 bases and J by 8 bases, with 6 bases of the junction left unmatched. CDR3 DNA: TGTGCCAGCAGCCCTCCCGACAGGGGGGAAGCTTTCTTT. Its protein is CASSPPDRGEAFF.

The rearrangement links TRBV20-1 to TRBJ2-5; possibly TRBD2 for D (5 bases). V was shortened by 6 bases and J by 7 bases, with 12 bases between the two germline ends. The germline gives CDR1 DFQATT, CDR2 SNEGSKA (reference sequence). The length of the CDR3 is 11 residues. CDR3: CSASDGGTQYF. CDR3 in DNA: TGCAGTGCCTCCGACGGAGGGACCCAGTACTTC.

The chain carries TRBV2 and TRBJ2-7; D remains unclear. Trimming removed 7 bases from V and 3 bases from J, with 28 bases in between. CDR1 and CDR2 from the germline V gene are SNHLY and FYNNEI. The CDR3 spans 18 residues. CDR3 in amino acids: CASKSARNSRVSVYEQYF. CDR3 coding DNA: TGTGCCAGCAAAAGCGCCAGGAACTCAAGAGTCTCTGTCTACGAGCAGTACTTC. Drawing the rest from reference TRBV2 and TRBJ2-7, the complete variable domain is EPEVTQTPSHQVTQMGQEVILRCVPISNHLYFYWYRQILGQKVEFLVSFYNNEISEKSEIFDDQFSVERPDGSNFTLKIRSTKLEDSAMYFCASKSARNSRVSVYEQYFGPGTRLTVT.

The gene calls are TRBV29-1 and TRBJ2-3; tentative D call: TRBD2 (5 bases). The CDR3 length is 14 residues. V shed 1 base and J shed 6 bases, with 14 bases lying between them. Germline CDR1 is SQVTM and CDR2 is ANQGSEA. CDR3 loop: CSVEAGGASDTQYF. The CDR3 region has the DNA TGCAGCGTTGAAGCTGGAGGTGCTTCGGATACGCAGTATTTT.

This clonotype was picked up a small number of times. The rearrangement links TRBV4-3 to TRBJ1-4; 12 bases agree with TRBD1. Unmatched junction bases numbered 6, after V lost 1 base and J lost 9 bases. Germline CDR1 LGHNA, CDR2 YSLEER. There are 16 residues in the CDR3. CDR3 nucleotides: TGCGCCAGCAGCCAAGTTCCGGGACAGGGGGCGCAAAAACTGTTTTTT. Translated: CASSQVPGQGAQKLFF.

This clonotype was recorded a few times. The J gene is TRBJ2-7, the V gene TRBV11-1; TRBD2 matches at 9 bases. J gave up 1 base and V 6 bases, and 10 bases lay outside the gene matches. Germline CDR1 and CDR2: SGHAT and FQDESV (reference sequence). This CDR3 contains 16 residues. CDR3 loop: CASSHGLASPSYEQYF. CDR3 nucleotides: TGTGCCAGCAGTCACGGACTAGCGAGTCCATCCTACGAGCAGTACTTC.

The J gene is TRBJ2-6, the V gene TRBV6-1, with D perhaps matching TRBD1 or TRBD2 (6 bases each). CDR1 is MNHNS and CDR2 is SASEGT in the germline V gene. The V end lost 3 bases, the J end lost 4 bases, and 19 bases lay between the germline ends. The CDR3 has 18 amino acids. The CDR3 nucleotides read TGTGCCAGCAGTGACCGAGGGGGGCGTTTTTCCGGGGCCAACGTCCTGACTTTC. Encoded protein: CASSDRGGRFSGANVLTF.

This clonotype appeared a single time. V and J are TRBV7-9 and TRBJ1-1; 8 nucleotides align to TRBD1. Germline values: CDR1 SEHNR, CDR2 FQNEAQ (reference sequence). This CDR3 has 16 amino acids. The trim removed 4 bases at V and 0 bases at J, leaving 7 bases unmatched. The CDR3 reads CASSSQGQDMNTEAFF. The CDR3 nucleotides are TGTGCCAGCAGCTCCCAGGGACAGGACATGAACACTGAAGCTTTCTTT.